This TCR beta chain was captured by sequencing in a study of cytomegalovirus exposure and HLA in healthy donors. V dropped 8 bases and J dropped 0 bases, with 8 bases sitting between them. Germline lookup yields CDR1 MNHEY and CDR2 SVGAGI. This CDR3 has 12 residues. PCR employed 60 Vbeta and 13 Jbeta primers. Here immunoSEQ multiplex PCR was the method, and the copy in TCRdb shows in-frame clones only, minus some. The data show 150,000 to 200,000 clones, with roughly 80% seen just once and about 11% held by the top ten. The source is a man between 18 and 29 years old in good health and CMV-seropositive. Material: PBMCs. The genes are TRBV6-5 and TRBJ2-7; TRBD1 might be the D (6 bases). The CDR3 DNA sequence: TGTGCCAGCCGACAGGACTCCTACGAGCAGTACTTC. It codes for CASRQDSYEQYF.